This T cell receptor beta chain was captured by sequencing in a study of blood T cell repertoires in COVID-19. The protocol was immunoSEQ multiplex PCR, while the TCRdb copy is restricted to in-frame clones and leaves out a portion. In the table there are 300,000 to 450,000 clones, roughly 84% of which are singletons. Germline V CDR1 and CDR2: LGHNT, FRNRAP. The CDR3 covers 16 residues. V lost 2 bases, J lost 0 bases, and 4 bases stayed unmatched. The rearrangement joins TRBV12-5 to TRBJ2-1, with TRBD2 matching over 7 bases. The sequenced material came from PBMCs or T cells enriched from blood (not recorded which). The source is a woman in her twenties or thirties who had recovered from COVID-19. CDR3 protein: CASGLSGGSSYNEQFF. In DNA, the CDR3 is TGTGCTAGTGGTTTGTCCGGGGGGAGCTCCTACAATGAGCAGTTCTTC.